A selection of T cell receptor beta chains follows, all from one sample in a study of T cell responses to AZD1222 COVID-19 vaccine. The method was immunoSEQ multiplex PCR; TCRdb's version includes in-frame clones alone and lacks a portion of them. The sample yields approximately 140,000 clones, 90% seen once. The sample was peripheral blood, taken 28 days after the second AZD1222 dose. The receptors stem from an adult who received the AZD1222 COVID-19 vaccine. CDR3s include the opening cysteine and the closing phenylalanine or tryptophan. Fields, in order: J gene, D gene, clone size, V gene, CDR3 protein, CDR3 DNA. A D gene is named only where the DNA matches it firmly. Size is omitted from some rows. Given values are once, few, many or a class for expanded clones.

>TRBJ2-2|.|few|TRBV30
CAWSVSRTPRLFF
TGTGCCTGGAGTGTAAGCCGGACGCCGCGGCTGTTTTTT
>TRBJ2-3|.|.|TRBV11-2
CASSLRWDVVTDTQYF
TGTGCCAGCAGCTTACGGTGGGACGTCGTCACAGATACGCAGTATTTT
>TRBJ2-2|TRBD2|few|TRBV5-4
CASSLVGTRGTGELFF
TGTGCCAGCAGCTTGGTAGGGACTAGAGGGACCGGGGAGCTGTTTTTT
>TRBJ2-3|TRBD2|.|TRBV28
CASSGGLAGEVGVTQYF
TGTGCCAGCAGTGGGGGACTAGCGGGAGAAGTGGGCGTTACGCAGTATTTT
>TRBJ2-1|TRBD2|.|TRBV6-1
CASSEPWTSGRYNEQFF
TGTGCCAGCAGTGAACCCTGGACTAGCGGGAGGTACAATGAGCAGTTCTTC
>TRBJ2-2|.|.|TRBV5-5
CASSRATGELFF
TGTGCCAGCAGCAGGGCTACCGGGGAGCTGTTTTTT
>TRBJ2-1|TRBD1|once|TRBV7-9
CASSPVRDRYNEQFF
TGTGCCAGCAGCCCAGTCCGGGACAGATACAATGAGCAGTTCTTC
>TRBJ2-7|.|.|TRBV18
CASSASLPSRYEQYF
TGTGCCAGCTCCGCAAGCCTACCTTCTAGGTACGAGCAGTACTTC
>TRBJ1-1|TRBD1|.|TRBV5-1
CASRTNRGINTEAFF
TGCGCCAGCAGAACCAACAGGGGTATTAACACTGAAGCTTTCTTT
>TRBJ2-2|TRBD2|.|TRBV11-2
CASRGGGLHTGELFF
TGTGCCAGCAGGGGGGGAGGGCTCCACACCGGGGAGCTGTTTTTT
>TRBJ2-7|.|.|TRBV19
CASSPGTGTYEQYF
TGTGCCAGTAGTCCCGGGACTGGAACCTACGAGCAGTACTTC
>TRBJ2-5|.|.|TRBV12-3/TRBV12-4
CASSLDRAPPYF
TGTGCCAGCAGTTTAGACAGGGCTCCACCGTACTTC
>TRBJ1-1|.|.|TRBV10-1
CASSEPGRFEAFF
TGCGCCAGCAGTGAGCCTGGACGGTTTGAAGCTTTCTTT
>TRBJ2-7|.|.|TRBV11-2
CASSMGLLEGEQYF
TGTGCCAGCAGCATGGGACTTTTAGAGGGGGAGCAGTACTTC
>TRBJ1-2|.|.|TRBV30
CAWSVPLQGYGYTF
TGTGCCTGGAGTGTACCGCTGCAGGGGTATGGCTACACCTTC
>TRBJ2-3|TRBD2|.|TRBV11-3
CASSSTSGSADTQYF
TGTGCCAGCAGCTCGACTAGCGGGTCCGCAGATACGCAGTATTTT
>TRBJ2-1|TRBD2|.|TRBV4-2
CASSQVFREGSYNEQFF
TGTGCCAGCAGCCAAGTCTTCCGGGAGGGATCCTACAATGAGCAGTTCTTC
>TRBJ1-1|.|once|TRBV5-1
CASSLSTGNTEAFF
TGCGCCAGCAGCTTATCCACAGGGAACACTGAAGCTTTCTTT
>TRBJ2-7|.|.|TRBV6-2/TRBV6-3
CASSYPEQGSHEQYF
TGTGCCAGCAGTTACCCCGAACAGGGAAGCCACGAGCAGTACTTC
>TRBJ1-3|.|.|TRBV5-6
CASSLEGTGSGNTIYF
TGTGCCAGCAGCCTAGAAGGGACGGGCTCTGGAAACACCATATATTTT